This TCR beta chain derives from a study of identical twins. Each CDR3 protein is one row after TCRdb ran MiXCR on the 5' RACE reads. The sample records hundreds of thousands of distinct CDR3 sequences, 7% to 8.5% being singletons. The CDR3 is 10 residues long. These data are also associated with another study on yellow fever vaccine responses in identical twins.

The receptor was isolated from a woman between 18 and 30 years old in good health. The chain recombines TRBV21-1 with TRBJ1-6. TRBV21-1 is given as a pseudogene. Material: CD8+ T cells sorted from blood. In nucleotides, the CDR3 is TGTGCCAGCAGCAAAGAAGGGCTCCACTTT. Residues: CASSKEGLHF.